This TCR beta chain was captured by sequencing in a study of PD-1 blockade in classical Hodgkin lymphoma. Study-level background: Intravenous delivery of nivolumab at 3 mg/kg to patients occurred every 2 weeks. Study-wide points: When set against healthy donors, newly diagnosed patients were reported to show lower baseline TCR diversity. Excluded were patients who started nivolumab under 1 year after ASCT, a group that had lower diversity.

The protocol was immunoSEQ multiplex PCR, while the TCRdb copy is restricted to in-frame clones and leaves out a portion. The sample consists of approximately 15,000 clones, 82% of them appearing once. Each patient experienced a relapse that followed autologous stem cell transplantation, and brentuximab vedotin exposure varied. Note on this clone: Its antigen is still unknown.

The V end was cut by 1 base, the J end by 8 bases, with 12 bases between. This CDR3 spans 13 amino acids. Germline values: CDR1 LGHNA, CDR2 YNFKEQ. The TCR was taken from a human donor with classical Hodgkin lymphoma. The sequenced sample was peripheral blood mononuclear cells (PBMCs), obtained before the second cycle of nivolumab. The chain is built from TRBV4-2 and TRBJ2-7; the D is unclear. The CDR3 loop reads CASSQGNGVQQYF. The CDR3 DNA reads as TGTGCCAGCAGCCAAGGCAATGGGGTCCAGCAGTACTTC.